This TCR beta chain was observed in a study of blood T cell repertoires in COVID-19. CDR1 is LGHDT, CDR2 YNNKEL, per germline (reference sequence). The CDR3 sequence is 16 residues long. The ends lost 4 bases at V and 7 bases at J; junction bases unmatched: 10. Measured with immunoSEQ multiplex PCR; TCRdb has only the in-frame clones, and not every one. There are around 230,000 clones in the sample; about four fifths occur only once, and about 2.5% lies in the top ten. The chain combines TRBV3-1 (or the pseudogene TRBV3-2) with TRBJ2-1; 10 nucleotides agree with TRBD2. The TCR was taken from a woman between 40 and 50 years old with active or convalescent COVID-19. Sequences were obtained from peripheral blood. This chain's CDR3 is CASSPYGAGGQNEQFF. The DNA of the CDR3 is TGTGCCAGCAGCCCGTATGGAGCGGGGGGGCAGAATGAGCAGTTCTTC.